This T cell receptor (beta chain) was sequenced for a study of technical replicates of blood from a handful of donors. Some clones are missing from TCRdb's copy, which holds only in-frame ones; the method was immunoSEQ multiplex PCR. The sample comprises around 83,000 clones, 94% of which are singletons, and under 0.5% rests with the top ten. Material: T cells isolated from PBMCs. The clonotype comes from a human donor in good health.

The CDR3, as DNA: TGTGCCAGCAGGGGACTAGGGTCCTACAATGAGCAGTTCTTC. Translated, it gives CASRGLGSYNEQFF. This rearrangement joins TRBV2 to TRBJ2-1; TRBD2 matches 8 bases. V lost 6 bases to trimming and J lost 1 base; unmatched junction nucleotides: 2. The CDR3 covers 14 residues. Germline assignment: CDR1 SNHLY and CDR2 FYNNEI.